The clone carrying this T cell receptor (beta chain) has ten or more counts. These data originate in a study of T cells in Graves' hyperthyroidism and ophthalmopathy. Amplified TCR beta CDR3 regions derived from RNA transcripts. TCR CDR3 regions were first amplified by RT-PCR with HTBI primers. TCRdb recomputed calls from the multiplex PCR reads with MiXCR, one row per CDR3 protein. The repertoire holds hundreds of thousands of distinct CDR3 sequences, with around 15% as singletons. Source material for PBMCs was about 10 ml fresh peripheral blood. Source material: blood. The clonotype was recovered from a woman in her 50s with Graves' ophthalmopathy.

The DNA for the CDR3 is TGCGCCAGCAGCCTAGCAGGGGGAGCAGGAAACACTGAAGCTTTCTTT. Its protein product is CASSLAGGAGNTEAFF. This chain uses TRBV5-1 with TRBJ1-1; the match to TRBD1 covers 7 bases. The germline CDR1 and CDR2 sequences are SGHRS and YFSETQ. The V segment lost 4 bases and the J segment 2 bases; nucleotides outside the gene matches: 11. The CDR3 sequence is 16 residues long.